What follows are 16 T cell receptor beta chains derived from one specimen sequenced in a study of sequential checkpoint blockade in melanoma. Sequenced by immunoSEQ multiplex PCR; TCRdb stores in-frame clones only, minus some. The sample contains about 22,000 clones, more than 25% of which appear only once. Treatment specified: randomized to nivolumab then ipilimumab (arm A) or the reverse (arm B). Sequencing used tumor tissue (inferred from file names), obtained from a patient given nivolumab and ipilimumab in sequence. These TCRs come from a human donor with melanoma.

The chain recombines TRBV6-7 with TRBJ2-1; D might be TRBD1 or TRBD2, each matching 5 bases. TRBV6-7 is an ORF for which the function is uncertain. With 5 bases removed from V and 7 bases from J, the gap between germline ends came to 9 bases. This CDR3 contains 12 residues. The CDR3 bases are TGTGCCAGCAGTGAATGGGGGAATGAGCAGTTCTTC. Protein: CASSEWGNEQFF.

The rearrangement joins TRBV28 to TRBJ1-2; D is undetermined. V was trimmed by 3 bases and J by 0 bases, leaving 8 bases between them. The CDR3 totals 14 residues. Germline V CDR1 and CDR2: MDHEN, SYDVKM. The CDR3 sequence is CASSFARANYGYTF. CDR3 bases: TGTGCCAGCAGTTTCGCCCGGGCTAACTATGGCTACACCTTC.

The chain has TRBV11-3 and TRBJ2-3, with D possibly being TRBD1 or TRBD2 (6 bases each). The V and J ends lost 4 bases and 5 bases respectively, with 22 bases between them. There are 17 residues in the CDR3. Germline V gene lookup returns CDR1 SGHNT and CDR2 YENEEA. CDR3 region: CASSYRVRRGPEDTQYF. CDR3 nucleotides: TGTGCCAGCAGCTACAGGGTCCGGAGGGGTCCGGAAGATACGCAGTATTTT.

This clone has only a few counts. V is TRBV8-2 and J is TRBJ2-1; TRBD2 is taken as the D call from the table, unchecked against the DNA. TRBV8-2 is a listed pseudogene. CDR3 size: 16 residues. CDR3 DNA: TGTGCCAGCAGGTACTCCGGGACTAGCGGGATTATTGAGCAGTTCTTC. It specifies CASRYSGTSGIIEQFF.

V is TRBV19 and J is TRBJ1-2; tentative D call: TRBD1 (5 bases). Between the trimmed V and J ends, which lost 5 bases and 6 bases, there was a span of 19 bases. This CDR3 is built from 15 residues. In germline, CDR1 is LNHDA, CDR2 SQIVND (reference sequence). The CDR3 loop is CASSPDQGGRNGYTF. Written as DNA, the CDR3 is TGTGCCAGTAGTCCTGACCAGGGAGGGCGTAATGGCTACACCTTC.

The chain couples TRBV19 to TRBJ2-7; D gene ambiguous. The germline gives CDR1 LNHDA, CDR2 SQIVND (reference sequence). Trimming removed 1 base at V and 4 bases at J, with 14 bases between. The CDR3 spans 15 residues. This CDR3 reads CASSIGGFGPYEQYF. Written as DNA, the CDR3 is TGTGCCAGTAGTATAGGCGGTTTCGGACCTTACGAGCAGTACTTC.

This chain joins TRBV5-1 and TRBJ2-3; tentative D call: TRBD2 (7 bases). The CDR3 length is 14 residues. V was trimmed by 3 bases and J by 1 base, leaving 9 bases between them. CDR1 SGHRS and CDR2 YFSETQ come from the germline V gene. CDR3 in amino acids: CASSSGGGTDTQYF. CDR3 sequence (DNA): TGCGCCAGCAGCTCGGGGGGCGGCACAGATACGCAGTATTTT.

This clone was recorded a few times. V usage is TRBV9 and J usage is TRBJ2-2; TRBD2 aligns across 12 bases. The CDR3 sequence is 15 residues long. Per the germline V gene, CDR1 is SGDLS and CDR2 is YYNGEE. After removal of 9 bases from V and 7 bases from J, the junction contained 10 bases not matched to a gene. This CDR3 reads CATNGLAGWGGELFF. The CDR3, as DNA: TGTGCCACCAACGGACTAGCGGGATGGGGCGGGGAGCTGTTTTTT. The whole variable domain, filled in from reference TRBV9 and TRBJ2-2, reads DSGVTQTPKHLITATGQRVTLRCSPRSGDLSVYWYQQSLDQGLQFLIQYYNGEERAKGNILERFSAQQFPDLHSELNLSSLELGDSALYFCATNGLAGWGGELFFGEGSRLTVL.

This clone was counted only a few times. The gene calls are TRBV11-3 and TRBJ2-3; maybe TRBD2 (6 bases). The V and J ends lost 2 bases and 4 bases respectively, with 13 bases between them. The V gene's germline CDR1 is SGHNT and CDR2 YENEEA. The CDR3 extends over 15 amino acids. The CDR3 DNA reads as TGTGCCAGCAGCTTAACGGCGGGGTGGGCAGATACGCAGTATTTT. It specifies CASSLTAGWADTQYF.

The CDR3 is CASSLEAGGGRYNEQFF. The CDR3 region has the DNA TGTGCCAGCAGCTTGGAAGCCGGCGGGGGTAGGTACAATGAGCAGTTCTTC. The chain carries TRBV7-5 and TRBJ2-1; the table assigns TRBD2, which was not confirmed against the DNA. TRBV7-5 is an annotated pseudogene. This CDR3 region has 17 residues.

This clone was detected only a few times. This chain connects TRBV7-6 to TRBJ2-3; 8 bases are shared with TRBD2. The J segment lost 1 base and the V segment lost 1 base, leaving 1 base of the junction unmatched. Germline assignment: CDR1 SGHVS and CDR2 FNYEAQ. The CDR3 length is 15 residues. The CDR3 region is CASSLVSGGTDTQYF. The CDR3 nucleotides are TGTGCCAGCAGCTTAGTTAGCGGGGGCACAGATACGCAGTATTTT. Full variable domain (outside the CDR3, taken from reference TRBV7-6 and TRBJ2-3): GAGVSQSPRYKVTKRGQDVALRCDPISGHVSLYWYRQALGQGPEFLTYFNYEAQQDKSGLPNDRFSAERPEGSISTLTIQRTEQRDSAMYRCASSLVSGGTDTQYFGPGTRLTVL.

This clone was picked up many times. The V and J genes are TRBV11-3 and TRBJ1-1; TRBD1 might be the D (6 bases). The ends were cut back, 5 bases at V and 4 bases at J, with 17 bases in the middle. CDR1 and CDR2 (germline): SGHNT, YENEEA. The CDR3 sequence is 15 residues long. CDR3 DNA sequence: TGTGCCAGCAGCACTACACTTACAGGGCTCACTGAAGCTTTCTTT. This gives the protein CASSTTLTGLTEAFF.

In this sample, this clone turned up many times. V gene TRBV11-3 combines with J gene TRBJ2-5; tentatively, D is TRBD2 (6 bases). The germline V and J ends were trimmed by 6 bases and 0 bases, with 17 bases remaining between them. The CDR3 has 16 amino acids. Looked up from germline, CDR1 is SGHNT and CDR2 is YENEEA. Here the CDR3 reads CASSLGGVWNQETQYF. CDR3 DNA: TGTGCCAGCAGTTTGGGGGGTGTGTGGAACCAAGAGACCCAGTACTTC.

The genes are TRBV28 and TRBJ2-1, with D possibly TRBD1 on 6 matching bases. CDR1 is MDHEN and CDR2 is SYDVKM in the germline V gene. The CDR3 covers 12 residues. V was shortened by 6 bases and J by 11 bases, with 14 bases between the two germline ends. CDR3 in amino acids: CASRSDGTQQFF. The CDR3 nucleotides read TGTGCCAGCAGATCGGACGGGACACAGCAGTTCTTC.

This clone was found a few times. The V call is TRBV4-1, the J call TRBJ1-5; D remains ambiguous. The CDR3 has 15 amino acids. With 0 bases removed from V and 3 bases from J, the gap between germline ends came to 9 bases. Per germline, CDR1 MGHRA and CDR2 YSYEKL. As DNA, the CDR3 is TGCGCCAGCAGCCAAGAAGGGAGGCCCAATCAGCCCCAGCATTTT. Translating gives CASSQEGRPNQPQHF.

The CDR3 reads CASRGVSTDTQYF. In DNA form, the CDR3 reads TGTGCCAGCCGGGGGGTGAGCACAGATACGCAGTATTTT. This chain connects TRBV6-7 to TRBJ2-3; 7 nucleotides align to TRBD2. TRBV6-7 qualifies as an ORF whose function is uncertain. Trimming removed 8 bases from V and 0 bases from J; junction bases left unmatched: 2. The CDR3 spans 13 residues.